These 18 T cell receptor beta chains came from one sample sequenced in a study of T cells after yellow fever vaccination. In TCRdb, the 5' RACE reads were re-called with MiXCR into one record per CDR3 protein. The table lists about 340,000 distinct CDR3 sequences, about 4% of them singletons. The material sequenced was PBMCs, taken 5 days after the yellow fever booster vaccination. The receptors originated from a man younger than 35 who received the YFV17D yellow fever vaccine.

A few counts support this clonotype. The chain has TRBV5-5 and TRBJ2-3, with D tentatively TRBD1 (5 bases). Germline V CDR1 and CDR2: SGHKS, YYEKEE (reference sequence). Trimming removed 1 base at V and 0 bases at J, with 12 bases between. The CDR3 is made up of 16 amino acids. The chain's CDR3 is CASSLTPGPSTDTQYF. In DNA form, the CDR3 reads TGTGCCAGCAGCTTGACCCCAGGGCCGAGCACAGATACGCAGTATTTT. Variable domain in full (rest from reference TRBV5-5 and TRBJ2-3): DAGVTQSPTHLIKTRGQQVTLRCSPISGHKSVSWYQQVLGQGPQFIFQYYEKEERGRGNFPDRFSARQFPNYSSELNVNALLLGDSALYLCASSLTPGPSTDTQYFGPGTRLTVL.

The rearrangement links TRBV9 to TRBJ2-1, with 10 bases matching TRBD2. Germline-derived CDR1 and CDR2 are SGDLS and YYNGEE. The CDR3 sequence is 17 residues long. The trim removed 0 bases at V and 6 bases at J, leaving 9 bases unmatched. This CDR3 is CASSVGQLAGRLNEQFF. The DNA of the CDR3 is TGTGCCAGCAGCGTAGGTCAACTAGCGGGGAGGCTCAATGAGCAGTTCTTC.

This clonotype was seen a few times. The chain uses TRBV12-3 or TRBV12-4 and TRBJ1-1; TRBD1 matches at 7 bases. Germline trimming cut 5 bases from V and 13 bases from J; bases unmatched to any gene: 7. The CDR3 has 11 residues. This CDR3 reads CASSPGTELFF. The CDR3 region has the DNA TGTGCCAGCAGTCCCGGGACAGAGCTTTTCTTT.

This clonotype showed up just a few times. This chain uses TRBV18 with TRBJ2-7, with 7 bases matching TRBD2. The germline V gene has CDR1 KGHSH and CDR2 LQKENI. Losses at the gene ends were 3 bases for V and 1 base for J; bases not matched to a gene: 9. The CDR3 loop spans 16 amino acids. As DNA, the CDR3 is TGTGCCAGCTCACCTTTTAACGGGGGGTCGTCCTACGAGCAGTACGTC. As protein: CASSPFNGGSSYEQYV.

This chain joins TRBV19 and TRBJ1-1; 12 positions agree with TRBD1. The CDR3 consists of 16 residues. V dropped 3 bases and J dropped 0; count of bases not matched to a gene: 2. CDR1 and CDR2 (germline): LNHDA, SQIVND (reference sequence). As DNA, the CDR3 is TGTGCCAGTAGTATCGGGACAGGGGGCGTGAACACTGAAGCTTTCTTT. It is translated as CASSIGTGGVNTEAFF. Full variable domain (missing parts from reference TRBV19 and TRBJ1-1): DGGITQSPKYLFRKEGQNVTLSCEQNLNHDAMYWYRQDPGQGLRLIYYSQIVNDFQKGDIAEGYSVSREKKESFPLTVTSAQKNPTAFYLCASSIGTGGVNTEAFFGQGTRLTVV.

The gene calls are TRBV9 and TRBJ2-3; D not resolved. This CDR3 has 16 amino acids. CDR1 and CDR2 (germline): SGDLS, YYNGEE. The ends were cut back, 0 bases at V and 1 base at J, with 12 bases in the middle. CDR3 sequence: CASSVAGYIGTDTQYF. The DNA of the CDR3 is TGTGCCAGCAGCGTAGCAGGCTACATCGGCACAGATACGCAGTATTTT.

This chain uses TRBV5-6 with TRBJ2-5; TRBD2 matches 7 bases. The CDR3 runs 15 residues. Germline V gives CDR1 SGHDT, CDR2 YYEEEE. Germline trimming cut 4 bases from V and 5 bases from J; bases unmatched to any gene: 11. Written as DNA, the CDR3 is TGTGCCAGCAGCCTACCCCCAACTAGCGCCGAGACCCAGTACTTC. Protein sequence: CASSLPPTSAETQYF. The entire variable domain, with the rest obtained from reference TRBV5-6 and TRBJ2-5, is as follows: DAGVTQSPTHLIKTRGQQVTLRCSPKSGHDTVSWYQQALGQGPQFIFQYYEEEERQRGNFPDRFSGHQFPNYSSELNVNALLLGDSALYLCASSLPPTSAETQYFGPGTRLLVL.

The table lists this clonotype with many counts. The chain uses TRBV20-1 and TRBJ2-1, with D hard to call. The V end was cut by 3 bases, the J end by 3 bases, with 15 bases between. The CDR3 runs to 15 residues. Germline values: CDR1 DFQATT, CDR2 SNEGSKA (reference sequence). The CDR3 reads CSARFQPSVYNEQFF. The CDR3 nucleotides read TGCAGTGCTAGGTTCCAGCCATCCGTCTACAATGAGCAGTTCTTC.

In its sample, this clonotype was seen many times. The chain uses TRBV15 and TRBJ2-2; the D is unclear. The V end was cut by 0 bases, the J end by 1 base, with 3 bases between. Looked up from germline, CDR1 is LNHNV and CDR2 is YYDKDF (reference sequence). The CDR3 extends over 14 amino acids. The CDR3 DNA follows: TGTGCCACCAGCAGAGATAGGAACACCGGGGAGCTGTTTTTT. Its protein product is CATSRDRNTGELFF.

The chain combines TRBV7-2 with TRBJ2-2; TRBD2 agrees at 8 bases. This CDR3 spans 14 amino acids. V lost 3 bases, J lost 8 bases, and 5 bases stayed unmatched. Germline V CDR1 and CDR2: SGHTA, FQGNSA. In DNA form, the CDR3 reads TGTGCCAGCAGCTTCGGGGGGGCCTTAGGGGAGCTGTTTTTT. It specifies CASSFGGALGELFF.

The chain links TRBV5-4 to TRBJ1-1; D gene uncertain. CDR1 is SGHNT and CDR2 is YYREEE in the germline V gene (reference sequence). This CDR3 has 12 residues. Trimming shortened V by 0 bases and J by 11 bases, and 11 bases separated the two germline ends. This CDR3 is CASSLAGYGAFF. Written as DNA, the CDR3 is TGTGCCAGCAGCTTGGCGGGGTATGGGGCTTTCTTT.

The chain uses TRBV5-1 and TRBJ1-1; maybe TRBD1 (6 bases). The CDR3 length is 13 residues. Trimming shortened V by 8 bases and J by 1 base, and 12 bases separated the two germline ends. CDR1 and CDR2 from the germline V gene are SGHRS and YFSETQ. The CDR3 DNA sequence: TGCGCCAGGGGAGGGGGAAGGAACACTGAAGCTTTCTTT. Protein product: CARGGGRNTEAFF.

This clonotype was counted many times. J is TRBJ2-1 and V is TRBV20-1, with TRBD1 as a possible D gene (5 bases). The CDR3 is 14 amino acids. V was trimmed by 3 bases and J by 7 bases, leaving 16 bases between them. Germline assignment: CDR1 DFQATT and CDR2 SNEGSKA (reference sequence). DNA of the CDR3: TGCAGTGCTAGGGGCCAAGGGGTTCGGAATGAGCAGTTCTTC. This sequence encodes CSARGQGVRNEQFF.

The V and J genes are TRBV11-3 and TRBJ2-1; D gene ambiguous. CDR3 length: 11 amino acids. CDR1 is SGHNT, CDR2 YENEEA, per germline. Trimming left V 5 bases short and J 8 bases short, with 7 bases between. In DNA, the CDR3 is TGTGCCAGCAGCAGCTCTGATGAGCAGTTCTTC. Translating it yields CASSSSDEQFF.

This clonotype was counted between two and nine times. The chain uses TRBV7-3 and TRBJ2-3; no firm D call. Trimming removed 2 bases at V and 6 bases at J, with 9 bases between. This CDR3 contains 13 residues. Looked up from germline, CDR1 is SGHTA and CDR2 is FQGTGA. The CDR3 sequence: CASSLYGLDTQYF. CDR3 in DNA: TGTGCCAGCAGCTTATACGGTTTGGATACGCAGTATTTT.

The chain couples TRBV11-2 to TRBJ1-2; 10 bases match TRBD1. CDR1 is SGHAT, CDR2 FQNNGV, per germline. V gave up 5 bases and J gave up 5 bases; unmatched junction bases: 8. The CDR3 runs to 15 residues. The CDR3 here is CASSPGTGARYGYTF. CDR3 coding DNA: TGTGCCAGCAGCCCTGGGACAGGGGCTAGGTATGGCTACACCTTC.

This clonotype was seen repeatedly, ten times or more. The chain is built from TRBV20-1 and TRBJ1-5; D gene ambiguous. V was shortened by 6 bases and J by 4 bases, with 25 bases between the two germline ends. Germline-derived CDR1 and CDR2 are DFQATT and SNEGSKA (reference sequence). CDR3 length equals 17 residues. CDR3 protein: CSAERSGGLLWNQPQHF. Here the CDR3 DNA reads TGCAGTGCCGAGAGGTCGGGCGGCCTTTTGTGGAATCAGCCCCAGCATTTT.

The chain employs TRBV20-1 and TRBJ1-4, with TRBD1 matching 12 bases. Germline CDR1 DFQATT, CDR2 SNEGSKA (reference sequence). CDR3 size: 14 residues. J gave up 6 bases and V 6 bases, and 5 bases lay outside the gene matches. The CDR3 reads CSATGTGGYEKLFF. For the CDR3, the DNA is TGCAGTGCCACCGGGACAGGGGGCTATGAAAAACTGTTTTTT.